Following are 17 T cell receptor beta chains from one sample sequenced in a study of T cell responses to AZD1222 COVID-19 vaccine. The repertoire was sequenced with immunoSEQ multiplex PCR; TCRdb's copy has only in-frame clones and lacks some. The sample holds 130,000 or so clones, roughly 91% seen once. Sample: peripheral blood, taken on day 0 of MenACWY control vaccination. The origin of the receptors is an adult in good health.

This clone was seen once. The gene calls are TRBV7-9 and TRBJ2-7; either TRBD1 or TRBD2 may fit D (5 bases each). Trimming pared 1 base from V and 5 bases from J, leaving 12 bases between. There are 14 residues in the CDR3. Germline CDR1 and CDR2: SEHNR and FQNEAQ (reference sequence). In DNA form, the CDR3 reads TGTGCCAGCAGCTTAGGGGGACGAAGCCACGAGCAGTACTTC. Residues: CASSLGGRSHEQYF.

The chain couples TRBV5-1 to TRBJ2-7; the match to TRBD2 covers 8 bases. Trimming at V came to 6 bases and at J to 3 bases, leaving 8 bases not matched to a gene. The CDR3 consists of 14 residues. CDR1 is SGHRS and CDR2 is YFSETQ in the germline V gene. The CDR3 is CASTPGSGNYEQYF. In nucleotides, the CDR3 is TGCGCCAGCACCCCTGGTAGCGGGAACTACGAGCAGTACTTC.

V gene TRBV30 combines with J gene TRBJ1-2, with 10 bases aligning to TRBD1. CDR3 length: 14 amino acids. CDR1 and CDR2 (germline): GTSNPN, SVGIG (reference sequence). V lost 0 bases, J lost 6 bases, and 4 bases stayed unmatched. DNA of the CDR3: TGTGCCTGGAGTGTACGGACAGGGGGACATGGCTACACCTTC. Its translation is CAWSVRTGGHGYTF.

This clone appeared a few times. This chain connects TRBV6-4 to TRBJ2-3; TRBD2 matches at 7 bases. This CDR3 contains 16 residues. V was clipped by 6 bases and J by 0 bases; unmatched bases: 9. Germline lookup yields CDR1 MRHNA and CDR2 SNTAGT. The CDR3: CASSAGAGSSTDTQYF. CDR3 sequence (DNA): TGTGCCAGCAGCGCCGGAGCGGGGTCTAGCACAGATACGCAGTATTTT.

V is TRBV12-5 and J is TRBJ2-3; D gene uncertain. CDR3 length: 12 residues. The germline CDR1 and CDR2 sequences are LGHNT and FRNRAP. The V end was cut by 6 bases, the J end by 5 bases, with 9 bases between. CDR3 bases: TGTGCTAGTGGAAACCCGGGAGATACGCAGTATTTT. As protein: CASGNPGDTQYF.

This chain uses TRBV5-6 with TRBJ2-3; possibly TRBD1 for D (6 bases). Germline CDR1 is SGHDT and CDR2 is YYEEEE. V lost 0 bases and J 4 bases, leaving 6 bases between the germline ends. CDR3 length: 13 residues. CDR3 sequence reads: CASSLAGADTQYF. The DNA of the CDR3 is TGTGCCAGCAGCTTGGCAGGGGCAGATACGCAGTATTTT.

V is TRBV13 and J is TRBJ2-2, with TRBD2 identical over 14 bases. V gave up 1 base and J gave up 5 bases; unmatched junction bases: 12. This CDR3 spans 20 amino acids. Germline CDR1 is PRHDT and CDR2 is FYEKMQ (reference sequence). Here the CDR3 DNA reads TGTGCCAGCAGCTTAGCCCAAGCCGGGACTAGCGGGAGAAAGACCGGGGAGCTGTTTTTT. Protein product: CASSLAQAGTSGRKTGELFF. Full variable domain (outside the CDR3, taken from reference TRBV13 and TRBJ2-2): AAGVIQSPRHLIKEKRETATLKCYPIPRHDTVYWYQQGPGQDPQFLISFYEKMQSDKGSIPDRFSAQQFSDYHSELNMSSLELGDSALYFCASSLAQAGTSGRKTGELFFGEGSRLTVL.

This sequence joins TRBV2 and TRBJ1-3; possibly TRBD1 for D (6 bases). Germline CDR1 SNHLY, CDR2 FYNNEI. CDR3 length: 14 amino acids. V was shortened by 6 bases and J by 3 bases, with 12 bases between the two germline ends. The chain's CDR3 is CASRGGSIGNTIYF. CDR3 DNA sequence: TGTGCCAGCAGGGGGGGCAGTATTGGAAACACCATATATTTT. The whole variable domain, remainder taken from reference TRBV2 and TRBJ1-3, is EPEVTQTPSHQVTQMGQEVILRCVPISNHLYFYWYRQILGQKVEFLVSFYNNEISEKSEIFDDQFSVERPDGSNFTLKIRSTKLEDSAMYFCASRGGSIGNTIYFGEGSWLTVV.

This chain links TRBV11-3 with TRBJ2-3; 12 bases agree with TRBD2. CDR3 length: 18 residues. With V trimmed by 1 base and J by 4 bases, 9 bases remained unmatched. Germline CDR1 and CDR2: SGHNT and YENEEA. This chain's CDR3 is CASSLGTSGTPTADTQYF. The CDR3 DNA reads as TGTGCCAGCAGCTTAGGGACTAGCGGGACCCCTACCGCAGATACGCAGTATTTT.

The chain uses TRBV29-1 and TRBJ2-3; 11 positions match TRBD2. CDR1 is SQVTM and CDR2 is ANQGSEA in the germline V gene. The length of the CDR3 is 15 residues. The V and J ends lost 4 bases and 1 base, in that order; junction bases with no gene match: 4. CDR3 region: CSVGLAGSGTDTQYF. The CDR3 coding sequence is TGCAGCGTTGGACTAGCGGGATCGGGCACAGATACGCAGTATTTT.

CDR3 DNA sequence: TGTGCCAGCAGTCCATCCGGGACAGTCAACACCGGGGAGCTGTTTTTT. This translates into CASSPSGTVNTGELFF. The chain carries TRBV27 and TRBJ2-2; the match to TRBD1 covers 7 bases. Germline V gives CDR1 MNHEY, CDR2 SMNVEV (reference sequence). The CDR3 consists of 16 residues. V lost 5 bases to trimming and J lost 2 bases; unmatched junction nucleotides: 8.

This clone was seen more than once but under ten times. V gene TRBV5-6 combines with J gene TRBJ1-5; no clear D gene. Germline lookup yields CDR1 SGHDT and CDR2 YYEEEE. V lost 3 bases to trimming and J lost 3 bases, with 16 bases between them. The CDR3 loop spans 16 amino acids. CDR3 sequence (DNA): TGTGCCAGCAGCTCGTTAAGGATCAGTTCCAATCAGCCCCAGCATTTT. Translation: CASSSLRISSNQPQHF.

The rearrangement joins TRBV5-1 to TRBJ2-2, with 7 nucleotides matching TRBD2. The J segment lost 7 bases and the V segment lost 0 bases, leaving 9 bases of the junction unmatched. This CDR3 spans 16 amino acids. Germline V gene data show CDR1 as SGHRS and CDR2 as YFSETQ. The CDR3 here is CASSLGLAEGVGELFF. The CDR3 nucleotides read TGCGCCAGCAGCTTGGGCCTAGCGGAAGGGGTCGGGGAGCTGTTTTTT.

The chain combines TRBV7-9 with TRBJ2-1; possible D gene TRBD2, 6 bases. V was clipped by 6 bases and J by 6 bases, with 18 bases between them. This CDR3 spans 15 amino acids. Germline-derived CDR1 and CDR2 are SEHNR and FQNEAQ (reference sequence). Here the CDR3 DNA reads TGTGCCAGCAGAACTACAGGCGGGATCGGCAATGAGCAGTTCTTC. It yields the protein CASRTTGGIGNEQFF.

The chain uses TRBV29-1 and TRBJ2-3, with D perhaps TRBD1 or TRBD2 (5 bases each). Germline CDR1 SQVTM, CDR2 ANQGSEA. The CDR3 has 13 amino acids. V gave up 4 bases and J gave up 4 bases, with 12 bases separating them. This CDR3 is CSVAPLGADTQYF. The CDR3 DNA sequence: TGCAGCGTTGCCCCCTTGGGGGCAGATACGCAGTATTTT.

The chain links TRBV6-5 to TRBJ2-2; TRBD1 matches 7 bases. The CDR3 loop spans 15 amino acids. Trimming cost V 6 bases and J 6 bases; bases outside gene matches: 10. The germline CDR1 and CDR2 sequences are MNHEY and SVGAGI. CDR3: CASRTGTGTAGELFF. The CDR3 DNA reads as TGTGCCAGCAGAACAGGGACCGGGACAGCCGGGGAGCTGTTTTTT.

This rearrangement joins TRBV5-8 to TRBJ2-1; D perhaps matches TRBD2 (5 bases). There are 13 residues in the CDR3. CDR1 SGHTS and CDR2 YDEGEE come from the germline V gene. Trimming stripped 5 bases from V and 9 bases from J, with 15 bases between. The CDR3 sequence: CASRDSSVGEQFF. The DNA for the CDR3 is TGTGCCAGCAGGGACTCCTCGGTGGGTGAGCAGTTCTTC.